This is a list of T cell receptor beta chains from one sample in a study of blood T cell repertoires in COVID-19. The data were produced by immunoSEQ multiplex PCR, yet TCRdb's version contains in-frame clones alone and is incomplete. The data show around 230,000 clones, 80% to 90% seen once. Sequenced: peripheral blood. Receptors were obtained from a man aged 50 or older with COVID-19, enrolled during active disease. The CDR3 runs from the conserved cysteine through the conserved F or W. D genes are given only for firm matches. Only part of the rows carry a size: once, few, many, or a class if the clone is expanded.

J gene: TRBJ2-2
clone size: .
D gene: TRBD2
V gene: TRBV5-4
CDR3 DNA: TGTGCCAGCAGCTTGGTGGGACTAGAGAACACCGGGGAGCTGTTTTTT
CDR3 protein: CASSLVGLENTGELFF

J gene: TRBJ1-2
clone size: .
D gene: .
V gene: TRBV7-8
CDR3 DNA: TGTGCCAGCAGTTTCTCGCCCTCGGTAGATGGCTACACCTTC
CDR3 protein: CASSFSPSVDGYTF

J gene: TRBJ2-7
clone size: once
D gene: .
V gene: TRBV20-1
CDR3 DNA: TGCAGTGCTAGTGGGTGGGGTGGGTCGAGGGTGGACTACGAGCAGTACTTC
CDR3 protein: CSASGWGGSRVDYEQYF

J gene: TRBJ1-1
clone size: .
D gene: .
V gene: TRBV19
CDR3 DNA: TGTGCCAGTAATGCCAGGGGAGGGAGAACTGAAGCTTTCTTT
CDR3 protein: CASNARGGRTEAFF

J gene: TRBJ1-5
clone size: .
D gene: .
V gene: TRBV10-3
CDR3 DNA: TGTGCCTCCTCCGGGGGGGGTTTTAACAATCAGCCCCAGCATTTT
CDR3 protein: CASSGGGFNNQPQHF

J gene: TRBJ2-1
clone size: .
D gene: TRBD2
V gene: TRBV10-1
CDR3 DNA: TGCGCCAGCAGTGCCGGGACTAGCGGGATTGTCAATGAGCAGTTCTTC
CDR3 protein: CASSAGTSGIVNEQFF

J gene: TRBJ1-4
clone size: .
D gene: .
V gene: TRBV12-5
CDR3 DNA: TGTGCTAGTGGTTCCCCTGGACAGACGGCCCATGAAAAACTGTTTTTT
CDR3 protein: CASGSPGQTAHEKLFF

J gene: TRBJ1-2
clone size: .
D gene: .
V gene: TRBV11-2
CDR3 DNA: TGTGCCAGCAGGCGGGCCACAGTTAACTATGGCTACACCTTC
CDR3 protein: CASRRATVNYGYTF

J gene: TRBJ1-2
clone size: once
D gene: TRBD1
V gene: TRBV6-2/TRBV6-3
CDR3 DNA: TGTGCCAGCAGCACGGACAGGGGGCGAATCTATGGCTACACCTTC
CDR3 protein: CASSTDRGRIYGYTF

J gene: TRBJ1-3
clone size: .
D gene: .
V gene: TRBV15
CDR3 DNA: TGTGCCACCAGGTATTTCTCTGGAAACACCATATATTTT
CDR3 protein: CATRYFSGNTIYF

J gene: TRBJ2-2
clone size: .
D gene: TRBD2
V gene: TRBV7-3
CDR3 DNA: TGTGCCAGCAGCTTACAAAGCGGGAGGTCTGGCGGGGAGCTGTTTTTT
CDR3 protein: CASSLQSGRSGGELFF

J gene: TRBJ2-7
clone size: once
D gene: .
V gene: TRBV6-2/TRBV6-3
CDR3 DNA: TGTGCCAGCAACCCCACGGGCAGGGGAGCCTACGAGCAGTACTTC
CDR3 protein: CASNPTGRGAYEQYF

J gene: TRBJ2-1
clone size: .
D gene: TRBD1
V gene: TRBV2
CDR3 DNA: TGTGCCAGCAGTGAGAGGGGACAGAAGCCATGGGTCAGCTCCTACAATGAGCAGTTCTTC
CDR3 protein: CASSERGQKPWVSSYNEQFF

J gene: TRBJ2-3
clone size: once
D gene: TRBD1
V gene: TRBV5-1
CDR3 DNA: TGCGCCAGCAGCGGACAGGGGGCCACAGATACGCAGTATTTT
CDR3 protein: CASSGQGATDTQYF

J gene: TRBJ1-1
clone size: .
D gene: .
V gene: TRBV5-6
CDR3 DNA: TGTGCCAGCAGCTTAACATGGAACACTGAAGCTTTCTTT
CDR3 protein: CASSLTWNTEAFF

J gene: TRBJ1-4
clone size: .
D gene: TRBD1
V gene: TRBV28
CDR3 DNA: TGTGCCAGCAGTTTACCCGGGACAGGGGATGGTGAAAAACTGTTTTTT
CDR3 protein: CASSLPGTGDGEKLFF

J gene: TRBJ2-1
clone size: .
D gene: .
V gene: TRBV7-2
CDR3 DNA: TGTGCCAGCAGCTTAGTTTTAGCCGAAAATGAGCAGTTCTTC
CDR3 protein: CASSLVLAENEQFF

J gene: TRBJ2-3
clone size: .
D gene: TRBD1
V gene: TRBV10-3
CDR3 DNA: TGTGCCATCAGTGAGTCCACAGGGGGCCCTAGCACAGATACGCAGTATTTT
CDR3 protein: CAISESTGGPSTDTQYF

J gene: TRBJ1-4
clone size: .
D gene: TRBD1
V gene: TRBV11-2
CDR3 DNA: TGTGCCAGCAGCTTCCGGACAGGCCAGTCCCCGGAACTGTTTTTT
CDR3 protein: CASSFRTGQSPELFF

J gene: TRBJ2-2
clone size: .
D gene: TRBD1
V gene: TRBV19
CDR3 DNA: TGTGCCAGTAACCCAGGACAGGGGGCCACCGGGGAGCTGTTTTTT
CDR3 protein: CASNPGQGATGELFF

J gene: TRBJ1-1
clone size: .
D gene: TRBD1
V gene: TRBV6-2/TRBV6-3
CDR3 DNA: TGTGCCAGCAGTTACTCGTCAGGGGGGAACACTGAAGCTTTCTTT
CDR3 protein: CASSYSSGGNTEAFF

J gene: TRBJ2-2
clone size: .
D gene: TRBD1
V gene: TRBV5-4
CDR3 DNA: TGTGCCAGCAGCTTGCCCGGGACAGGGAACACCGGGGAGCTGTTTTTT
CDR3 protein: CASSLPGTGNTGELFF

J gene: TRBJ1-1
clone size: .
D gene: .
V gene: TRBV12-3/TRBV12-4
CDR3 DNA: TGTGCCAGCAGCCTCGACGCGGGGGCTTTCTTT
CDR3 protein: CASSLDAGAFF

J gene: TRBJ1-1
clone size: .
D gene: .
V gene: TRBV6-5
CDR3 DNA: TGTGCCAGCAAGGGGCAGCTCCTCACTGAAGCTTTCTTT
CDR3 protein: CASKGQLLTEAFF

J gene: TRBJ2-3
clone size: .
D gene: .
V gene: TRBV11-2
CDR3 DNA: TGTGCCAGCAGCCGGGACTTTACCACAGATACGCAGTATTTT
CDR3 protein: CASSRDFTTDTQYF

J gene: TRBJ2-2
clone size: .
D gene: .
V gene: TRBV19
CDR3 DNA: TGTGCCAGTAGTATAGTTCTTATAAACACCGGGGAGCTGTTTTTT
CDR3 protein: CASSIVLINTGELFF

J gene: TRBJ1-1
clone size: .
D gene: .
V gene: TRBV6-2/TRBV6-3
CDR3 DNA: TGTGCCAGCAGTTACGGCAGGGCGCCGACTGAAGCTTTCTTT
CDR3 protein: CASSYGRAPTEAFF

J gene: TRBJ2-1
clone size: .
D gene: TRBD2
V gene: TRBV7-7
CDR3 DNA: TGTGCCAGCAGCTTAGTAGCGGGGGGGATCAATGAGCAGTTCTTC
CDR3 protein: CASSLVAGGINEQFF

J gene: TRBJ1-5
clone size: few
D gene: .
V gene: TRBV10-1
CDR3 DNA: TGCGCCAGCAGCAGAGGAGGCAATCAGCCCCAGCATTTT
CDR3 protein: CASSRGGNQPQHF

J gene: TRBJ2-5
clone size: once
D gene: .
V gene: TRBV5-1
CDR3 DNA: TGCGCCAGCAGCCGGACAAGGGAAGAGACCCAGTACTTC
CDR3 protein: CASSRTREETQYF

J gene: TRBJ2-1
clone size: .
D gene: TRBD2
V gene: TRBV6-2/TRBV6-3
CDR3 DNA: TGTGCCAGCAGCCACGGACTAGCGGGGGGGTTTGAGCAGTTCTTC
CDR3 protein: CASSHGLAGGFEQFF

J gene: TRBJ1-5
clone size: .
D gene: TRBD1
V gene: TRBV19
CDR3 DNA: TGTGCCAGTCGTGAAAAAACCGGGACAGTATCTCAGCCCCAGCATTTT
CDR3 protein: CASREKTGTVSQPQHF

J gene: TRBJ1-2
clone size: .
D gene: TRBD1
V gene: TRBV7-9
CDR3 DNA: TGTGCCAGCAGCCCGACAGGGGAAACGGTAGCGGACTATGGCTACACCTTC
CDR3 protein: CASSPTGETVADYGYTF

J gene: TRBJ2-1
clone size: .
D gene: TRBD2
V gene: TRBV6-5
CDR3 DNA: TGTGCCAGCAGTTACGATGTCGCGGGGGGCAATGAGCAGTTCTTC
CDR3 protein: CASSYDVAGGNEQFF

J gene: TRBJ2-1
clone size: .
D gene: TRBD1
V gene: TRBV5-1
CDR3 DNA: TGCGCCAGCAGCTTCGAGGACAGGGGTGACAATGAGCAGTTCTTC
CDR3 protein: CASSFEDRGDNEQFF

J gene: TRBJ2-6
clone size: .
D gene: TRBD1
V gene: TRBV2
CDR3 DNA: TGTGCCATTAGGACAGGGATGGGGTCTGGGGCCAACGTCCTGACTTTC
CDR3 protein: CAIRTGMGSGANVLTF

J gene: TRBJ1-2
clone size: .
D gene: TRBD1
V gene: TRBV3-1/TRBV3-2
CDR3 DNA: TGTGCCAGCAGCCCGACAACCTTCCAGAAAACAGGGGGCGACGGCTACACCTTC
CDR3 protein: CASSPTTFQKTGGDGYTF

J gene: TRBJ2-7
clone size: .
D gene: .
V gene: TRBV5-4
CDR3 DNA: TGTGCCAGCAGTTCCCCGGTCCAGGGGAACGAGCAGTACTTC
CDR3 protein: CASSSPVQGNEQYF

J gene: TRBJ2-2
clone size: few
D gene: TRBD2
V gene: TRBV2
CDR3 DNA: TGTGCCAGCAGTGGACTAGCGGGGGGCCACACCGGGGAGCTGTTTTTT
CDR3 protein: CASSGLAGGHTGELFF

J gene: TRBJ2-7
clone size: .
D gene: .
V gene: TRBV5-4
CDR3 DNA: TGTGCCAGCAGCTCCTCCTCCTACGAGCAGTACTTC
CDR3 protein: CASSSSSYEQYF

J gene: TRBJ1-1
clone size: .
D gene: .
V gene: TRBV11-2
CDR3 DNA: TGTGCCAGCAGCTTACAGGAAAACACTGAAGCTTTCTTT
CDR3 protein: CASSLQENTEAFF

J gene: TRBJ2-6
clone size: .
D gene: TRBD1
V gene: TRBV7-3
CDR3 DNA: TGTGCCAGCAGCCGCCGGGACAGCAGCTCTGGGGCCAACGTCCTGACTTTC
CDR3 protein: CASSRRDSSSGANVLTF

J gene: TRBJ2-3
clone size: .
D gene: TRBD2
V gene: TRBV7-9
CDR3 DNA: TGTGCCAGCAGCTTAGGCGGGGGTGGCACAGATACGCAGTATTTT
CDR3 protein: CASSLGGGGTDTQYF

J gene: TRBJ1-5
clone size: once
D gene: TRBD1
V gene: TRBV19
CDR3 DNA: TGTGCCAGTAGTATTGCGGGACAGGGTGGTGGGCAGCCCCAGCATTTT
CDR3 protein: CASSIAGQGGGQPQHF

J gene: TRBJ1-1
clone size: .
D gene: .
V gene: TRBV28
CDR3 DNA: TGTGCCAGCAGTTTTCTTGGCAGCGGCACTGAAGCTTTCTTT
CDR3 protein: CASSFLGSGTEAFF

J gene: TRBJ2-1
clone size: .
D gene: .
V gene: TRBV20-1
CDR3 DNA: TGCAGTGCCAGTTCGCGGGGGCCCCGGGGTGAGCAGTTCTTC
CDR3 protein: CSASSRGPRGEQFF

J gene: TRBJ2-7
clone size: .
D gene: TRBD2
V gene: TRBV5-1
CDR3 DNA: TGCGCCAGCAGCTTCTACCTCAACACCCCGGGACTAGCGGGAGGGATCTACGAGCAGTACTTC
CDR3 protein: CASSFYLNTPGLAGGIYEQYF

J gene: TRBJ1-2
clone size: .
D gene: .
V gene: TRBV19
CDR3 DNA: TGTGCCAGTAGTCTCGGGTCCAATTATGACTACACCTTC
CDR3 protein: CASSLGSNYDYTF

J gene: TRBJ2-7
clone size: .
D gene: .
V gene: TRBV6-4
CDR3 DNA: TGTGCCAGCTACCGACAGTCGGGCTCCTACGAGCAGTACTTC
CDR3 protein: CASYRQSGSYEQYF

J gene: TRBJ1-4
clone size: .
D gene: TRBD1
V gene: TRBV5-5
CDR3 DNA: TGTGCCAGCAGCGGCTCGACAGGGGCGGGAGAAAAACTGTTTTTT
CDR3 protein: CASSGSTGAGEKLFF

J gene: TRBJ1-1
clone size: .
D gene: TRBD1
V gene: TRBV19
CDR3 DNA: TGTGCCAGTAGTCGTCTAGGCACACAGGGGATGAACACTGAAGCTTTCTTT
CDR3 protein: CASSRLGTQGMNTEAFF

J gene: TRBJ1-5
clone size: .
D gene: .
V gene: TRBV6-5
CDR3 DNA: TGTGCCAGCTCAACAGGGTTTAGCAATCAGCCCCAGCATTTT
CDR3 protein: CASSTGFSNQPQHF

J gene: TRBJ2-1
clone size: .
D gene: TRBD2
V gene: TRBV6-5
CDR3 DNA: TGTGCCAGCAGTTACTCGATGCTAGCGGGAGTAAATGAGCAGTTCTTC
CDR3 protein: CASSYSMLAGVNEQFF

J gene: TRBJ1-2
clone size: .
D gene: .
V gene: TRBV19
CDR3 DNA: TGTGCCAGTAAGAGAGCAGGGCTCAACGGCTACACCTTC
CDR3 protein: CASKRAGLNGYTF